This TCR beta chain was obtained from a study of T cell responses to AZD1222 COVID-19 vaccine. Study outcomes and limitations: Females outnumbered males among donors, who were mostly white British; clonal diversity was possibly underestimated.

With V trimmed by 6 bases and J by 7 bases, 7 bases remained unmatched. Per germline, CDR1 SGHDN and CDR2 FVKESK. The CDR3 spans 13 residues. The analysis combined second doses at about 4 or about 12 weeks. Clones were read by immunoSEQ multiplex PCR, and TCRdb kept only the in-frame ones, dropping some. The table lists tens of thousands of clones, 75% to 90% of them singletons. With respect to this clone: Its target is unknown.

V and J are TRBV14 and TRBJ1-2; 8 bases align to TRBD1. Sequencing used peripheral blood, obtained 28 days after the second AZD1222 dose. The sequence derives from an adult who received the AZD1222 COVID-19 vaccine. CDR3 bases: TGTGCCAGCAGGCTGCAGGGGGCGGCTGGCTACACCTTC. This encodes CASRLQGAAGYTF.